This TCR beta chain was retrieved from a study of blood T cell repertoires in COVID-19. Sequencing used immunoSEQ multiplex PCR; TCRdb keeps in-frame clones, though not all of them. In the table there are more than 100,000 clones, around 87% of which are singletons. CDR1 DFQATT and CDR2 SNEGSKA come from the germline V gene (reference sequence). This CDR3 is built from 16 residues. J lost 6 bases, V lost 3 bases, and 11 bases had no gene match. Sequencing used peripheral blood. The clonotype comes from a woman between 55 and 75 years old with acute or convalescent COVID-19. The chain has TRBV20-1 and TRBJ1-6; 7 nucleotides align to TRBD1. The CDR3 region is CSASLFSGQLNSPLHF. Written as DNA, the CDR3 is TGCAGTGCTAGTTTGTTTTCGGGACAGCTTAATTCACCCCTCCACTTT.